Below are 9 T cell receptor beta chains sequenced from a single sample in a study of blood T cell repertoires in COVID-19. Using immunoSEQ multiplex PCR, the repertoire was profiled, and TCRdb retains in-frame clones only, with some absent. The table includes about 43,000 clones, around 79% detected once. Sequenced input: peripheral blood. The origin of the receptors is a woman in her fifties or sixties with acute or convalescent COVID-19.

V and J are TRBV7-2 and TRBJ2-1; 12 bases line up with TRBD2. The CDR3 is made up of 18 amino acids. The junction had 14 bases not matched to a gene; V was cut back by 4 bases and J by 7 bases. Germline V gene sequence: CDR1 SGHTA, CDR2 FQGNSA. The CDR3 loop reads CASSSMSLAGGRGNEQFF. CDR3 DNA: TGTGCCAGCAGCTCAATGAGTCTAGCGGGGGGGCGCGGGAATGAGCAGTTCTTC. Full variable domain (missing parts from reference TRBV7-2 and TRBJ2-1): GAGVSQSPSNKVTEKGKDVELRCDPISGHTALYWYRQSLGQGLEFLIYFQGNSAPDKSGLPSDRFSAERTGGSVSTLTIQRTQQEDSAVYLCASSSMSLAGGRGNEQFFGPGTRLTVL.

In this sample, this clone turned up a few times. This chain uses TRBV7-2 with TRBJ2-6, with TRBD1 matching 8 bases. CDR1 is SGHTA and CDR2 is FQGNSA in the germline V gene. The CDR3 length is 16 residues. The V and J ends lost 5 bases and 1 base, in that order; junction bases with no gene match: 4. In nucleotides, the CDR3 is TGTGCCAGCAGCAGACAGGGGTTATCTGGGGCCAACGTCCTGACTTTC. It is translated as CASSRQGLSGANVLTF. The full variable domain, in which reference TRBV7-2 and TRBJ2-6 provide the parts outside the CDR3, is GAGVSQSPSNKVTEKGKDVELRCDPISGHTALYWYRQSLGQGLEFLIYFQGNSAPDKSGLPSDRFSAERTGGSVSTLTIQRTQQEDSAVYLCASSRQGLSGANVLTFGAGSRLTVL.

This chain links TRBV2 with TRBJ1-5; 7 positions agree with TRBD1. The V and J ends lost 7 bases and 0 bases, in that order; junction bases with no gene match: 3. The length of the CDR3 is 14 residues. Germline-derived CDR1 and CDR2 are SNHLY and FYNNEI. The CDR3 sequence: CASTRQGSNQPQHF. The CDR3, as DNA: TGTGCCAGCACTAGACAGGGTAGCAATCAGCCCCAGCATTTT.

This clone was detected only once. The chain joins TRBV5-1 to TRBJ1-4; D gene unclear. Trimming removed 1 base from V and 0 bases from J, with 4 bases in between. This CDR3 has 14 amino acids. Per germline, CDR1 SGHRS and CDR2 YFSETQ. The CDR3 is CASSLQTTNEKLFF. CDR3 in DNA: TGCGCCAGCAGCTTGCAGACAACTAATGAAAAACTGTTTTTT.

This chain uses TRBV19 with TRBJ1-6, with D perhaps matching TRBD1 (6 bases). Trimming shortened V by 6 bases and J by 8 bases, and 14 bases separated the two germline ends. From germline, CDR1 is LNHDA and CDR2 SQIVND (reference sequence). The CDR3 totals 14 residues. In DNA, the CDR3 is TGTGCCAGTAGCACAGGGTGGGGATATTCACCCCTCCACTTT. As protein: CASSTGWGYSPLHF.

The chain couples TRBV7-2 to TRBJ2-7; 8 nucleotides agree with TRBD2. Germline V gene lookup returns CDR1 SGHTA and CDR2 FQGNSA. J lost 2 bases, V lost 3 bases, and 3 bases had no gene match. The CDR3 covers 14 residues. The CDR3 region is CASSFGGGPYEQYF. The CDR3 region has the DNA TGTGCCAGCAGCTTTGGCGGGGGGCCCTACGAGCAGTACTTC.

The gene calls are TRBV19 and TRBJ1-5; 7 bases map to TRBD1. Germline assignment: CDR1 LNHDA and CDR2 SQIVND (reference sequence). With 5 bases clipped from V and 7 bases from J, the junction kept 8 bases outside the gene matches. This CDR3 is built from 14 residues. CDR3 protein: CASSSRTGGQPQHF. The CDR3 bases are TGTGCCAGTAGTTCCCGGACAGGCGGGCAGCCCCAGCATTTT. The full variable domain, its missing parts supplied by reference TRBV19 and TRBJ1-5, is DGGITQSPKYLFRKEGQNVTLSCEQNLNHDAMYWYRQDPGQGLRLIYYSQIVNDFQKGDIAEGYSVSREKKESFPLTVTSAQKNPTAFYLCASSSRTGGQPQHFGDGTRLSIL.

The genes are TRBV7-9 and TRBJ1-1; D is perhaps TRBD1 (5 bases). The ends were cut back, 0 bases at V and 3 bases at J, with 17 bases in the middle. The germline V gene encodes CDR1 SEHNR and CDR2 FQNEAQ (reference sequence). This CDR3 comprises 17 residues. CDR3 in amino acids: CASSLAAGGWGDTEAFF. The CDR3 coding sequence is TGTGCCAGCAGCTTAGCGGCCGGCGGATGGGGGGACACTGAAGCTTTCTTT.

In this sample, this clone turned up a few times. V gene TRBV29-1 combines with J gene TRBJ1-1; D is perhaps TRBD1 (5 bases). Trimming shortened V by 6 bases and J by 3 bases, and 17 bases separated the two germline ends. Germline-derived CDR1 and CDR2 are SQVTM and ANQGSEA. The CDR3 runs to 14 residues. CDR3 nucleotides: TGCAGCGTCCTAACGCGGGGCGCGGACACTGAAGCTTTCTTT. It yields the protein CSVLTRGADTEAFF. The variable domain in full, completed from reference TRBV29-1 and TRBJ1-1, reads SAVISQKPSRDICQRGTSLTIQCQVDSQVTMMFWYRQQPGQSLTLIATANQGSEATYESGFVIDKFPISRPNLTFSTLTVSNMSPEDSSIYLCSVLTRGADTEAFFGQGTRLTVV.